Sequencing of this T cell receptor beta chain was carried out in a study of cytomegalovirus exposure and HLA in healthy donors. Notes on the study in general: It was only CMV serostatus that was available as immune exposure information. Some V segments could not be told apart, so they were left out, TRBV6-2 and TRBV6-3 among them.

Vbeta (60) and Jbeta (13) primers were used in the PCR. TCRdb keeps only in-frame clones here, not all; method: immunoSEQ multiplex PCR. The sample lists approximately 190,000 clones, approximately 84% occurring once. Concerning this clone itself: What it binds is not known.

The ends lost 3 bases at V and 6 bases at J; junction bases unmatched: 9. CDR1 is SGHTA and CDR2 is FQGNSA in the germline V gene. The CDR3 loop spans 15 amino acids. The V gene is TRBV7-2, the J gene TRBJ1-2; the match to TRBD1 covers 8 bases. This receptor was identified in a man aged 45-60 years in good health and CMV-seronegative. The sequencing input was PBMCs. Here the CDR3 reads CASSLDRAPKDGYTF. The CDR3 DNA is TGTGCCAGCAGCTTGGACAGGGCCCCTAAAGATGGCTACACCTTC.